This passage covers 26 T cell receptor beta chains from one sample sequenced in a study of blood T cell repertoires in COVID-19. Method: immunoSEQ multiplex PCR; TCRdb's copy keeps in-frame clones and lacks some. The sample records 190,000 or so clones, approximately 86% being singletons. The source material was PBMCs or T cells enriched from blood (not recorded which). Every receptor here comes from a woman in her twenties or thirties who had been exposed to COVID-19.

J is TRBJ1-2 and V is TRBV6-5; D is perhaps TRBD1 (6 bases). This CDR3 is 14 amino acids long. The V gene lost 4 bases and the J gene lost 3 bases, with 12 bases spanning the gap. Germline V CDR1 and CDR2: MNHEY, SVGAGI. DNA for the CDR3: TGTGCCAGCAGTTCCCAGGGGCGCGACTATGGCTACACCTTC. It codes for CASSSQGRDYGYTF.

The chain has TRBV30 and TRBJ1-4; possibly TRBD1 for D (6 bases). The CDR3 sequence is 15 residues long. Germline CDR1 and CDR2: GTSNPN and SVGIG (reference sequence). The V end lost 3 bases, the J end lost 8 bases, and 19 bases lay between the germline ends. CDR3 region: CAWSEGRGLEEKLFF. CDR3 DNA sequence: TGTGCCTGGAGCGAGGGAAGGGGGTTAGAGGAAAAACTGTTTTTT.

V usage is TRBV7-2 and J usage is TRBJ1-5, with a weak D call TRBD1 (6 bases). V was clipped by 1 base and J by 1 base, with 14 bases between them. CDR3 length: 17 amino acids. Germline lookup yields CDR1 SGHTA and CDR2 FQGNSA. Here the CDR3 reads CASSLEVPGASNQPQHF. The CDR3 DNA reads TGTGCCAGCAGCTTAGAAGTCCCAGGGGCAAGCAATCAGCCCCAGCATTTT. Variable domain in full (rest from reference TRBV7-2 and TRBJ1-5): GAGVSQSPSNKVTEKGKDVELRCDPISGHTALYWYRQSLGQGLEFLIYFQGNSAPDKSGLPSDRFSAERTGGSVSTLTIQRTQQEDSAVYLCASSLEVPGASNQPQHFGDGTRLSIL.

This clone was seen only once. The genes are TRBV14 and TRBJ1-1, with a tentative D call TRBD1 (6 bases). V was clipped by 10 bases and J by 8 bases, with 11 bases between them. CDR3 size: 10 residues. Looked up from germline, CDR1 is SGHDN and CDR2 is FVKESK. The CDR3 bases are TGTGCCAACCGAACAGGGGAAGCTTTCTTT. It specifies CANRTGEAFF.

V usage is TRBV13 and J usage is TRBJ1-5; D is undetermined. Trimming took off 5 bases at V and 6 bases at J, with 11 bases between the two ends. The germline V gene encodes CDR1 PRHDT and CDR2 FYEKMQ (reference sequence). This CDR3 comprises 13 residues. CDR3 amino acids: CASSPGRSQPQHF. The CDR3 DNA sequence: TGTGCCAGCAGCCCCGGTAGGAGTCAGCCCCAGCATTTT.

CDR3 amino acids: CASSTRAASTDTQYF. As DNA, the CDR3 is TGTGCCAGTAGTACCCGAGCGGCTAGCACAGATACGCAGTATTTT. V gene TRBV19 combines with J gene TRBJ2-3; D possibly corresponds to TRBD2 (5 bases). V was pared by 4 bases and J by 0 bases, with 11 bases between. This CDR3 contains 15 residues. Germline CDR1 is LNHDA and CDR2 is SQIVND (reference sequence).

This sequence joins TRBV2 and TRBJ1-1; TRBD1 is a possible D gene (5 bases). CDR3 size: 15 residues. Trimming pared 1 base from V and 6 bases from J, leaving 15 bases between. Germline V gives CDR1 SNHLY, CDR2 FYNNEI. CDR3 coding DNA: TGTGCCAGCAGTGAAGGTCGTCAGGGTGGTCCTGAAGCTTTCTTT. This translates into CASSEGRQGGPEAFF.

The chain couples TRBV5-1 to TRBJ2-2; 12 bases line up with TRBD2. The germline gives CDR1 SGHRS, CDR2 YFSETQ. V dropped 4 bases and J dropped 5; count of bases not matched to a gene: 6. The CDR3 is 16 residues long. The CDR3 DNA is TGCGCCAGCAGCGTTCCTAGCGGGGGGGCGACCGGGGAGCTGTTTTTT. It specifies CASSVPSGGATGELFF.

The CDR3 loop is CASSLGLGQGTYGYTF. For the CDR3, the DNA is TGTGCCAGCAGCTTGGGGCTGGGACAGGGAACATATGGCTACACCTTC. The gene calls are TRBV5-6 and TRBJ1-2; TRBD1 agrees at 9 bases. Germline CDR1 is SGHDT and CDR2 is YYEEEE. The CDR3 is 16 amino acids. The junction had 8 bases not matched to a gene; V was cut back by 0 bases and J by 5 bases.

The V call is TRBV7-8, the J call TRBJ1-5; maybe TRBD1 (6 bases). The V and J ends lost 3 bases and 4 bases respectively, with 10 bases between them. CDR1 and CDR2 from the germline V gene are SGHVS and FQNEAQ. This CDR3 is 14 amino acids long. The CDR3 DNA is TGTGCCAGCAGCTTTCAGGGGCAGAATCAGCCCCAGCATTTT. Residues: CASSFQGQNQPQHF.

The chain combines TRBV18 with TRBJ1-1; D unclear. Germline CDR1 KGHSH, CDR2 LQKENI. CDR3 size: 13 residues. V dropped 2 bases and J dropped 8 bases, with 12 bases sitting between them. For the CDR3, the DNA is TGTGCCAGCTCACCAGGTCGTGACTACGAAGCTTTCTTT. Its translation is CASSPGRDYEAFF.

The chain carries TRBV9 and TRBJ2-1; 8 bases map to TRBD1. The V gene end was trimmed by 0 bases and the J gene end by 7 bases; junction bases not matched to a gene: 6. The CDR3 spans 15 residues. CDR1 is SGDLS, CDR2 YYNGEE, per germline. DNA of the CDR3: TGTGCCAGCAGCGTAGTCGGACAGGGATTGAATGAGCAGTTCTTC. Its translation is CASSVVGQGLNEQFF.

The chain recombines TRBV23-1 with TRBJ2-2, with 8 bases fitting TRBD1. Being an ORF, TRBV23-1 has a function that is uncertain. With V trimmed by 2 bases and J by 1 base, 0 bases remained unmatched. CDR3 length: 15 amino acids. CDR3 sequence reads: CASSQGQGNTGELFF. The DNA for the CDR3 is TGCGCCAGCAGTCAAGGACAGGGGAACACCGGGGAGCTGTTTTTT.

This CDR3 is CASSSLRDRGRNEQFF. Written as DNA, the CDR3 is TGTGCCAGCAGCTCCCTACGGGACAGGGGGCGCAATGAGCAGTTCTTC. The chain employs TRBV7-2 and TRBJ2-1; 12 bases are a match to TRBD1. Germline CDR1 is SGHTA and CDR2 is FQGNSA. V trimming: 4 bases; J trimming: 6 bases; junction bases outside the gene matches: 7. The CDR3 extends over 16 amino acids.

This chain uses TRBV27 with TRBJ1-1, with 7 bases fitting TRBD1. This CDR3 contains 13 residues. J lost 9 bases, V lost 2 bases, and 6 bases had no gene match. The germline V gene encodes CDR1 MNHEY and CDR2 SMNVEV (reference sequence). The CDR3 loop is CASSLRDRSKAFF. The CDR3 coding sequence is TGTGCCAGCAGTTTAAGGGACAGAAGCAAAGCTTTCTTT.

This clone was detected only once. This chain links TRBV7-6 with TRBJ1-2; the D gene is possibly TRBD1 (6 bases). This CDR3 spans 14 amino acids. Between the trimmed V and J ends, which lost 5 bases and 2 bases, there was a span of 12 bases. Germline lookup yields CDR1 SGHVS and CDR2 FNYEAQ. For the CDR3, the DNA is TGTGCCAGCAGCAACCCGGGACACAACTATGGCTACACCTTC. It yields the protein CASSNPGHNYGYTF.

This clone was recorded a few times. The V and J genes are TRBV30 and TRBJ1-5; D may be TRBD1 (6 bases). Germline CDR1 and CDR2: GTSNPN and SVGIG (reference sequence). The V gene lost 0 bases and the J gene lost 4 bases, with 13 bases spanning the gap. The CDR3 contains 15 residues. CDR3 nucleotide sequence: TGTGCCTGGAGTGTTAGGGCACAGGGAAATCAGCCCCAGCATTTT. It is translated as CAWSVRAQGNQPQHF.

The V gene is TRBV25-1, the J gene TRBJ1-6, with D maybe TRBD1 (6 bases). CDR3 length equals 15 residues. Trimming removed 3 bases from V and 5 bases from J, with 11 bases in between. CDR1 is MGHDK and CDR2 is SYGVNS in the germline V gene. The CDR3 spells CASSEGQVHNSPLHF. The CDR3 nucleotides read TGTGCCAGCAGTGAGGGACAAGTTCATAATTCACCCCTCCACTTT.

This clone was counted only a few times. The CDR3 is CASSQDLGGYSERWAQHF. CDR3 bases: TGCGCCAGCAGCCAAGATCTGGGCGGGTACAGTGAAAGATGGGCCCAGCATTTT. The chain has TRBV4-1 and TRBJ1-5, with D hard to call. The CDR3 covers 18 residues. V was trimmed by 0 bases and J by 11 bases, leaving 26 bases between them. Germline V gene sequence: CDR1 MGHRA, CDR2 YSYEKL.

The chain has TRBV5-4 and TRBJ1-1; D ambiguous. The CDR3 loop spans 12 amino acids. Looked up from germline, CDR1 is SGHNT and CDR2 is YYREEE (reference sequence). Trimming pared 3 bases from V and 1 base from J, leaving 4 bases between. CDR3 in DNA: TGTGCCAGCAGCTCGAGGAACACTGAAGCTTTCTTT. Amino acids: CASSSRNTEAFF.

V usage is TRBV10-3 and J usage is TRBJ1-1; 7 bases are a match to TRBD1. Looked up from germline, CDR1 is ENHRY and CDR2 is SYGVKD. The CDR3 runs 16 residues. V lost 2 bases to trimming and J lost 6 bases; unmatched junction nucleotides: 12. CDR3 sequence (DNA): TGTGCCATCAGTGAGGCTCAGAGACAGGGCCCCCCTGAAGCTTTCTTT. Its translation: CAISEAQRQGPPEAFF.

The V call is TRBV7-2, the J call TRBJ2-7, with TRBD2 matching 8 bases. Per the germline V gene, CDR1 is SGHTA and CDR2 is FQGNSA. This CDR3 is 17 amino acids long. Trimming at V came to 5 bases and at J to 4 bases, leaving 16 bases not matched to a gene. The CDR3 sequence is CASSPNALRGAGYEQYF. In DNA form, the CDR3 reads TGTGCCAGCAGCCCGAACGCTTTGCGGGGGGCAGGGTACGAGCAGTACTTC.

J is TRBJ1-5 and V is TRBV2; 11 positions agree with TRBD1. In germline, CDR1 is SNHLY, CDR2 FYNNEI. V lost 6 bases, J lost 3 bases, and 4 bases stayed unmatched. This CDR3 spans 15 amino acids. CDR3 sequence reads: CASRRDRGDNQPQHF. Here the CDR3 DNA reads TGTGCCAGCAGGAGGGACAGGGGGGACAATCAGCCCCAGCATTTT.

This clone showed up just once. The chain couples TRBV19 to TRBJ1-3, with 8 bases identical to TRBD1. The CDR3 runs 15 residues. Germline V gene sequence: CDR1 LNHDA, CDR2 SQIVND (reference sequence). The V gene end was trimmed by 5 bases and the J gene end by 3 bases; junction bases not matched to a gene: 6. The CDR3 sequence: CASSLQGEGGNTIYF. CDR3 nucleotide sequence: TGTGCCAGTAGTCTACAGGGGGAAGGTGGAAACACCATATATTTT.

The V gene is TRBV5-5, the J gene TRBJ2-7, with 7 bases aligning to TRBD1. The CDR3 sequence is 16 residues long. V lost 0 bases and J lost 2; bases outside the gene matches: 8. Germline V gene data show CDR1 as SGHKS and CDR2 as YYEKEE (reference sequence). Here the CDR3 reads CASSLGEDRAAYEQYF. The CDR3 nucleotides read TGTGCCAGCAGCTTGGGAGAAGACAGGGCGGCCTACGAGCAGTACTTC.

This chain joins TRBV5-4 and TRBJ2-7; 10 nucleotides agree with TRBD1. The germline gives CDR1 SGHNT, CDR2 YYREEE (reference sequence). V lost 4 bases to trimming and J lost 2 bases; unmatched junction nucleotides: 0. The CDR3 consists of 13 residues. DNA of the CDR3: TGTGCCAGCAGCGGACAGGGGGCCTACGAGCAGTACTTC. It yields the protein CASSGQGAYEQYF. The variable domain in full, with the rest retrieved from reference TRBV5-4 and TRBJ2-7, is ETGVTQSPTHLIKTRGQQVTLRCSSQSGHNTVSWYQQALGQGPQFIFQYYREEENGRGNFPPRFSGLQFPNYSSELNVNALELDDSALYLCASSGQGAYEQYFGPGTRLTVT.